This entry is about one TCR beta chain. Its antigen is not known. Terminally differentiated effector memory CD45RA+ cells were excluded from the naive CD8 cells, which were CD45RO-negative and positively selected for CCR7. Assay: immunoSEQ multiplex PCR; the TCRdb copy retains only in-frame clones and omits some. The sample carries about 2.1 million clones, roughly 93% recorded once. The sample is drawn from a study of shared clonotypes between healthy human individuals. General study findings and limits: Shared clonotypes: about 5.3% naive CD4, roughly 4% naive CD8, about 2.5% memory CD4, approximately 0.41% memory CD8.

This CDR3 region has 14 residues. V lost 7 bases and J lost 5; bases outside the gene matches: 9. Germline CDR1 is MNHNY and CDR2 is SVGAGI (reference sequence). This sequence joins TRBV6-6 and TRBJ2-7; TRBD1 matches 9 bases. The sample comprised naive CD8+ T cells from PBMCs. The TCR comes from a man aged 18 to 30 in good health. Some clones in this sample may be carry-over from other donors' samples. The CDR3 here is CASTQDRGFHEQYF. The CDR3, as DNA: TGTGCCAGCACCCAGGACAGGGGTTTCCACGAGCAGTACTTC.